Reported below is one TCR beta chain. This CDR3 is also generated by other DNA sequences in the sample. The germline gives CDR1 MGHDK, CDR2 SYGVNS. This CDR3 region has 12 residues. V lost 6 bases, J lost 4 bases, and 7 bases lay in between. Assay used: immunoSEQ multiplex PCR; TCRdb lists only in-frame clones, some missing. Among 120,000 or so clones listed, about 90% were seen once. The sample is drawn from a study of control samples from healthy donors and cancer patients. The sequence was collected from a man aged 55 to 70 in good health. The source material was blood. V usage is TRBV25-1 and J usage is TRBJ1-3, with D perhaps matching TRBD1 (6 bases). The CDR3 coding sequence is TGTGCCAGCAGGGGGGGCGGAAACACCATATATTTT. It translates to CASRGGGNTIYF.